The 30 T cell receptor beta chains presented below share a single source sample, sequenced in a study of blood T cell repertoires in COVID-19. The table came from immunoSEQ multiplex PCR; TCRdb's copy has only in-frame clones and leaves some out. The sample has fewer than 30,000 clones; roughly nine tenths are singletons. Source material: peripheral blood. All receptors derive from a human donor in a cohort sampled during active COVID-19.

The gene calls are TRBV15 and TRBJ1-1; D might be TRBD1 (5 bases). The CDR3 has 14 residues. V gave up 8 bases and J gave up 0 bases, with 13 bases separating them. Germline-derived CDR1 and CDR2 are LNHNV and YYDKDF (reference sequence). CDR3 nucleotides: TGTGCCACCGGCCACGGAGGGGTGAACACTGAAGCTTTCTTT. It yields the protein CATGHGGVNTEAFF. The full variable domain, with the rest looked up from reference TRBV15 and TRBJ1-1, is DAMVIQNPRYQVTQFGKPVTLSCSQTLNHNVMYWYQQKSSQAPKLLFHYYDKDFNNEADTPDNFQSRRPNTSFCFLDIRSPGLGDTAMYLCATGHGGVNTEAFFGQGTRLTVV.

V gene TRBV29-1 combines with J gene TRBJ2-1; 12 bases fit TRBD1. The trim removed 4 bases at V and 4 bases at J, leaving 8 bases unmatched. Germline-derived CDR1 and CDR2 are SQVTM and ANQGSEA. The CDR3 length is 16 residues. DNA for the CDR3: TGCAGCGTTGCTTCCCCGGGACAGGGGGCTTACAATGAGCAGTTCTTC. It is translated as CSVASPGQGAYNEQFF.

The rearrangement links TRBV9 to TRBJ2-6, with D possibly being TRBD2 (7 bases). Trimming removed 1 base at V and 0 bases at J, with 14 bases between. This CDR3 contains 18 residues. Germline V gives CDR1 SGDLS, CDR2 YYNGEE. This chain's CDR3 is CASSVFSGGRSGANVLTF. The CDR3 coding sequence is TGTGCCAGCAGCGTATTTTCCGGGGGGCGCTCTGGGGCCAACGTCCTGACTTTC.

This chain uses TRBV4-1 with TRBJ2-2; TRBD1 matches at 9 bases. The ends lost 2 bases at V and 2 bases at J; junction bases unmatched: 3. The germline gives CDR1 MGHRA, CDR2 YSYEKL. CDR3 size: 16 residues. As DNA, the CDR3 is TGCGCCAGCAGCCAAACGACAGGGGGAAACACCGGGGAGCTGTTTTTT. Translating it yields CASSQTTGGNTGELFF.

The chain recombines TRBV2 with TRBJ2-5; TRBD1 matches at 11 bases. The germline gives CDR1 SNHLY, CDR2 FYNNEI. The length of the CDR3 is 15 residues. Germline trimming cut 7 bases from V and 0 bases from J; bases unmatched to any gene: 4. CDR3 nucleotides: TGTGCCAGCAAAGGACAGGGGGCGTACCAAGAGACCCAGTACTTC. Its translation: CASKGQGAYQETQYF. The whole variable domain, filled in from reference TRBV2 and TRBJ2-5, reads EPEVTQTPSHQVTQMGQEVILRCVPISNHLYFYWYRQILGQKVEFLVSFYNNEISEKSEIFDDQFSVERPDGSNFTLKIRSTKLEDSAMYFCASKGQGAYQETQYFGPGTRLLVL.

For the CDR3, the DNA is TGTGCCAGCAAGCGGGACTCCTGGGACGAGCAGTACTTC. Amino acid sequence: CASKRDSWDEQYF. The chain links TRBV6-5 to TRBJ2-7; TRBD2 agrees at 7 bases. From germline, CDR1 is MNHEY and CDR2 SVGAGI. V trimming: 7 bases; J trimming: 5 bases; junction bases outside the gene matches: 8. The CDR3 has 13 amino acids.

This clone appeared once. V and J are TRBV5-4 and TRBJ1-5; no definite D call. The CDR3 is 15 amino acids. Per the germline V gene, CDR1 is SGHNT and CDR2 is YYREEE (reference sequence). Trimming cost V 1 base and J 0 bases, with 8 bases left between them. CDR3 amino acids: CASSLSVYSNQPQHF. CDR3 in DNA: TGTGCCAGCAGCTTGTCGGTCTATAGCAATCAGCCCCAGCATTTT.

The chain is built from TRBV11-2 and TRBJ2-2, with TRBD2 matching over 10 bases. V lost 4 bases, J lost 4 bases, and 6 bases stayed unmatched. Germline CDR1 SGHAT, CDR2 FQNNGV. The CDR3 runs 16 residues. The DNA for the CDR3 is TGTGCCAGCAGCTACACCGGGACTAGCGCCACCGGGGAGCTGTTTTTT. This translates into CASSYTGTSATGELFF.

The chain uses TRBV10-1 and TRBJ2-5; 8 nucleotides match TRBD1. Germline values: CDR1 WNHNN, CDR2 SYGVQD (reference sequence). The V segment lost 10 bases and the J segment 1 base; nucleotides outside the gene matches: 11. The CDR3 is 15 amino acids. The CDR3 DNA follows: TGCGCCACCTCGAAGTCAGGGGGCCCCCAAGAGACCCAGTACTTC. Translating it yields CATSKSGGPQETQYF.

The gene calls are TRBV9 and TRBJ2-1; TRBD2 matches 7 bases. Germline assignment: CDR1 SGDLS and CDR2 YYNGEE. Germline trimming cut 3 bases from V and 4 bases from J; bases unmatched to any gene: 7. This CDR3 contains 15 residues. The CDR3 spells CASSGGGGPYNEQFF. CDR3 DNA: TGTGCCAGCAGCGGAGGCGGGGGACCGTACAATGAGCAGTTCTTC.

The chain couples TRBV20-1 to TRBJ2-3; TRBD2 might be the D (5 bases). This CDR3 has 16 residues. Looked up from germline, CDR1 is DFQATT and CDR2 is SNEGSKA (reference sequence). V shed 3 bases and J shed 2 bases, with 18 bases lying between them. CDR3: CSASRYGEWFTDTQYF. In DNA form, the CDR3 reads TGCAGTGCTAGTAGGTACGGGGAATGGTTCACAGATACGCAGTATTTT.

V usage is TRBV30 and J usage is TRBJ2-2; 8 bases agree with TRBD1. The germline CDR1 and CDR2 sequences are GTSNPN and SVGIG (reference sequence). This CDR3 has 15 amino acids. Trimming at V came to 2 bases and at J to 3 bases, leaving 5 bases not matched to a gene. This CDR3 reads CAWSPGGKDTGELFF. As DNA, the CDR3 is TGTGCCTGGAGTCCAGGGGGCAAGGACACCGGGGAGCTGTTTTTT.

This clone was counted a single time. CDR3 sequence: CASSQQTSYNEQFF. The CDR3 nucleotides read TGTGCCAGCTCACAGCAAACCTCCTACAATGAGCAGTTCTTC. The V call is TRBV18, the J call TRBJ2-1, with no clear D. The germline V gene encodes CDR1 KGHSH and CDR2 LQKENI. This CDR3 spans 14 amino acids. Deletions cut 4 bases from V and 0 bases from J, with 7 bases between.

The chain joins TRBV20-1 to TRBJ1-1; D is possibly TRBD1 (5 bases). Per the germline V gene, CDR1 is DFQATT and CDR2 is SNEGSKA (reference sequence). Trimming removed 5 bases from V and 11 bases from J, with 15 bases in between. This CDR3 is built from 11 residues. Written as DNA, the CDR3 is TGCAGTGCTGCCCGGGACTTGAGGGCTTTCTTT. Translated: CSAARDLRAFF.

A note on this clone: Other DNA sequences within the sample encode an identical CDR3. V and J are TRBV30 and TRBJ1-5; D ambiguous. V was shortened by 0 bases and J by 3 bases, with 6 bases between the two germline ends. This CDR3 comprises 13 residues. Germline CDR1 and CDR2: GTSNPN and SVGIG (reference sequence). The CDR3 loop reads CAWSVRDNQPQHF. The CDR3 DNA reads as TGTGCCTGGAGTGTACGAGACAATCAGCCCCAGCATTTT.

The V gene is TRBV6-6, the J gene TRBJ1-2, with a weak D call TRBD1 (5 bases). The CDR3 covers 14 residues. Germline assignment: CDR1 MNHNY and CDR2 SVGAGI (reference sequence). V was clipped by 0 bases and J by 9 bases, with 14 bases between them. The CDR3 region has the DNA TGTGCCAGCAGTTACTCACAGGACCCTTATCGCTACACCTTC. This encodes CASSYSQDPYRYTF.

This clone came up once. The chain employs TRBV4-1 and TRBJ1-2, with 7 bases fitting TRBD1. The CDR3 has 14 amino acids. Per the germline V gene, CDR1 is MGHRA and CDR2 is YSYEKL. J lost 3 bases, V lost 4 bases, and 5 bases had no gene match. For the CDR3, the DNA is TGCGCCAGCAGCCGACAAACAGGGGACTATGGCTACACCTTC. The encoded protein is CASSRQTGDYGYTF.

The chain employs TRBV9 and TRBJ2-5, with 9 bases lining up with TRBD1. V lost 3 bases and J lost 1; bases outside the gene matches: 4. The CDR3 runs 15 residues. The germline CDR1 and CDR2 sequences are SGDLS and YYNGEE. The CDR3 DNA reads TGTGCCAGCAGCGGAGGACAGGGGACCCAAGAGACCCAGTACTTC. Translated, it gives CASSGGQGTQETQYF.

The chain combines TRBV3-1 (or the pseudogene TRBV3-2) with TRBJ1-1, with a possible D match to TRBD1 (6 bases). The CDR3 is 15 amino acids. V lost 5 bases, J lost 2 bases, and 15 bases lay in between. From germline, CDR1 is LGHDT and CDR2 YNNKEL (reference sequence). The CDR3 sequence is CASSNPGHRNTEAFF. In DNA form, the CDR3 reads TGTGCCAGCAGCAATCCGGGACATCGAAACACTGAAGCTTTCTTT.

This clone was counted a single time. The genes are TRBV29-1 and TRBJ1-3, with 7 bases lining up with TRBD1. The CDR3 sequence is 11 residues long. Germline V gives CDR1 SQVTM, CDR2 ANQGSEA. V trimming: 6 bases; J trimming: 4 bases; junction bases outside the gene matches: 0. The CDR3 nucleotides read TGCAGCGTGACAGGGGGAAACACCATATATTTT. It codes for CSVTGGNTIYF.

A note on this clone: An end of the junction does not agree with germline; a read error may underlie this. The chain carries TRBV6-5 and TRBJ2-2, with a tentative D call TRBD1 (5 bases). CDR1 and CDR2 (germline): MNHEY, SVGAGI. The CDR3 covers 14 residues. CDR3 DNA: TGTGCTAGCAAACCGACAGAAGACACCGGGGAGCTGTTTTTT. It specifies CASKPTEDTGELFF.

The chain carries TRBV27 and TRBJ2-3; D might be TRBD2 (6 bases). V shed 4 bases and J shed 6 bases, with 23 bases lying between them. Germline CDR1 and CDR2: MNHEY and SMNVEV (reference sequence). The CDR3 has 17 residues. CDR3 nucleotides: TGTGCCAGCAGTTCCCCCGGGCGGGAAAGAATTGAGGATACGCAGTATTTT. This codes for CASSSPGRERIEDTQYF.

Only one count was recorded for this clone. V usage is TRBV6-2 or TRBV6-3 and J usage is TRBJ2-2; the D gene is possibly TRBD1 (6 bases). Germline values: CDR1 MNHEY, CDR2 SVGEGT. V shed 5 bases and J shed 0 bases, with 7 bases lying between them. This CDR3 has 14 residues. CDR3 in DNA: TGTGCCAGCAGTGGGACAACGAACACCGGGGAGCTGTTTTTT. Residues: CASSGTTNTGELFF.

The chain joins TRBV11-2 to TRBJ2-2; the D is unclear. The CDR3 is 13 amino acids. Germline loops: CDR1 SGHAT, CDR2 FQNNGV. Trimming stripped 2 bases from V and 5 bases from J, with 6 bases between. In nucleotides, the CDR3 is TGTGCCAGCAGCTTACTCAGGACCGGGGAGCTGTTTTTT. It yields the protein CASSLLRTGELFF. Combining the CDR3 with reference TRBV11-2 and TRBJ2-2 gives the whole variable domain EAGVAQSPRYKIIEKRQSVAFWCNPISGHATLYWYQQILGQGPKLLIQFQNNGVVDDSQLPKDRFSAERLKGVDSTLKIQPAKLEDSAVYLCASSLLRTGELFFGEGSRLTVL.

The table lists this clone with a count of one. The chain links TRBV20-1 to TRBJ1-6; TRBD1 matches 7 bases. Germline V gene sequence: CDR1 DFQATT, CDR2 SNEGSKA (reference sequence). The CDR3 has 15 amino acids. V gave up 3 bases and J gave up 8 bases; unmatched junction bases: 10. The CDR3 sequence: CSASRQGVWDSPLHF. For the CDR3, the DNA is TGCAGTGCTAGTCGACAGGGTGTCTGGGATTCACCCCTCCACTTT.

This chain connects TRBV9 to TRBJ2-7; 8 nucleotides line up with TRBD2. V lost 4 bases and J lost 2; bases outside the gene matches: 8. The CDR3 is 15 amino acids. CDR1 is SGDLS, CDR2 YYNGEE, per germline. The CDR3 sequence: CASSPHSGDTYEQYF. The CDR3 bases are TGTGCCAGCAGCCCCCATAGCGGGGACACCTACGAGCAGTACTTC. The variable domain in full, completed from reference TRBV9 and TRBJ2-7, reads DSGVTQTPKHLITATGQRVTLRCSPRSGDLSVYWYQQSLDQGLQFLIQYYNGEERAKGNILERFSAQQFPDLHSELNLSSLELGDSALYFCASSPHSGDTYEQYFGPGTRLTVT.

The chain employs TRBV7-9 and TRBJ1-1; a weak D match, TRBD1 (6 bases). This CDR3 region has 16 residues. V lost 4 bases and J 5 bases, leaving 20 bases between the germline ends. CDR1 is SEHNR and CDR2 is FQNEAQ in the germline V gene (reference sequence). CDR3 sequence (DNA): TGTGCCAGCAGCTCGCTTACAGGGAGGGGAAGGACTGAAGCTTTCTTT. It encodes CASSSLTGRGRTEAFF.

V usage is TRBV28 and J usage is TRBJ2-1, with TRBD2 matching 10 bases. The germline V gene has CDR1 MDHEN and CDR2 SYDVKM. The CDR3 is 16 residues long. V dropped 4 bases and J dropped 7; count of bases not matched to a gene: 10. The CDR3 DNA reads TGTGCCAGCAGTTCTAGCGGGAGCACCTTTCCGAATGAGCAGTTCTTC. It yields the protein CASSSSGSTFPNEQFF.

This clone was seen only once. The chain has TRBV7-8 and TRBJ2-1; D ambiguous. The CDR3 has 12 residues. V was pared by 5 bases and J by 10 bases, with 12 bases between. Germline CDR1 reads SGHVS; CDR2 reads FQNEAQ. The CDR3 region is CASSRERSEQFF. In DNA form, the CDR3 reads TGTGCCAGCAGCCGAGAGAGGAGCGAGCAGTTCTTC.

This rearrangement joins TRBV9 to TRBJ2-3, with TRBD2 matching over 12 bases. The CDR3 runs to 17 residues. Unmatched junction bases numbered 5, after V lost 0 bases and J lost 3 bases. From germline, CDR1 is SGDLS and CDR2 YYNGEE. The CDR3 loop reads CASSVGPSGRVTDTQYF. The CDR3 bases are TGTGCCAGCAGCGTAGGTCCTAGCGGGAGGGTAACAGATACGCAGTATTTT. Combining the CDR3 with reference TRBV9 and TRBJ2-3 gives the whole variable domain DSGVTQTPKHLITATGQRVTLRCSPRSGDLSVYWYQQSLDQGLQFLIQYYNGEERAKGNILERFSAQQFPDLHSELNLSSLELGDSALYFCASSVGPSGRVTDTQYFGPGTRLTVL.